What follows are 32 T cell receptor beta chains derived from one specimen sequenced in a study of glioma-infiltrating T cells after dendritic cell vaccination. Generated by immunoSEQ multiplex PCR, the TCRdb table keeps only in-frame clones and is missing some. Of tens of thousands of clones in the sample, about four fifths were seen once. Time point: after dendritic cell vaccination, including at tumor progression/relapse. Sequenced material: blood, taken after dendritic cell vaccination. Every receptor here comes from a human donor with glioblastoma.

V and J are TRBV6-1 and TRBJ1-5, with 9 bases aligning to TRBD1. CDR1 MNHNS and CDR2 SASEGT come from the germline V gene. The J segment lost 6 bases and the V segment lost 9 bases, leaving 9 bases of the junction unmatched. The CDR3 is 14 residues long. The CDR3 coding sequence is TGTGCCAGTAATAACAGGGGGCAGGGTCAGCCCCAGCATTTT. This translates into CASNNRGQGQPQHF.

V is TRBV5-8 and J is TRBJ1-5; D is unresolved. The V gene lost 4 bases and the J gene lost 0 bases, with 11 bases spanning the gap. This CDR3 region has 15 residues. Germline V lookup: CDR1 SGHTS, CDR2 YDEGEE. DNA of the CDR3: TGTGCCAGCAGCCGAGGGCATTATAGCAATCAGCCCCAGCATTTT. Translation gives CASSRGHYSNQPQHF.

The chain links TRBV9 to TRBJ2-5; maybe TRBD2 (5 bases). CDR1 SGDLS and CDR2 YYNGEE come from the germline V gene. V lost 4 bases, J lost 5 bases, and 15 bases lay in between. CDR3 length equals 14 residues. Written as DNA, the CDR3 is TGTGCCAGCAGCTTGACTAACTTGGGCGAGACCCAGTACTTC. Residues: CASSLTNLGETQYF.

This chain connects TRBV5-1 to TRBJ1-1, with D perhaps matching TRBD1 (6 bases). This CDR3 is 14 amino acids long. Germline loops: CDR1 SGHRS, CDR2 YFSETQ. V was clipped by 2 bases and J by 4 bases, with 12 bases between them. The CDR3, as DNA: TGCGCCAGCAGCTTTCTTGGACAGTTCACTGAAGCTTTCTTT. Residues: CASSFLGQFTEAFF.

The gene calls are TRBV6-1 and TRBJ1-6, with 7 bases aligning to TRBD1. The CDR3 has 15 residues. The V and J ends lost 3 bases and 10 bases, in that order; junction bases with no gene match: 9. Germline V CDR1 and CDR2: MNHNS, SASEGT. CDR3 protein: CASSDRDRDSSPLHF. In DNA form, the CDR3 reads TGTGCCAGCAGTGACCGGGACAGAGATTCCTCACCCCTCCACTTT.

This chain links TRBV5-1 with TRBJ2-5; D gene ambiguous. The CDR3 has 11 amino acids. Looked up from germline, CDR1 is SGHRS and CDR2 is YFSETQ. V was clipped by 2 bases and J by 5 bases, with 4 bases between them. The CDR3 DNA follows: TGCGCCAGCAGCTTAGAGGAGACCCAGTACTTC. It is translated as CASSLEETQYF.

This clone turned up a few times. The rearrangement uses TRBV4-3 and TRBJ1-4; D might be TRBD1 (6 bases). CDR1 LGHNA and CDR2 YSLEER come from the germline V gene. The CDR3 sequence is 14 residues long. The V gene lost 4 bases and the J gene lost 3 bases, with 9 bases spanning the gap. This CDR3 is CASSLDRSNEKLFF. CDR3 DNA sequence: TGCGCCAGCAGCCTCGACAGGTCTAATGAAAAACTGTTTTTT.

In its sample, this clone was seen once. In DNA, the CDR3 is TGTGCCATCAGTGAGGGGGGACAGGGCTATGGCTACACCTTC. Amino acids: CAISEGGQGYGYTF. This chain joins TRBV10-3 and TRBJ1-2; the match to TRBD1 covers 9 bases. V gave up 2 bases and J gave up 4 bases; unmatched junction bases: 2. The germline V gene encodes CDR1 ENHRY and CDR2 SYGVKD. The CDR3 loop spans 14 amino acids.

The CDR3 DNA follows: TGTGCCAGCTCACCGCAGGGGGCGAAGAACACTGAAGCTTTCTTT. Translating gives CASSPQGAKNTEAFF. The chain uses TRBV18 and TRBJ1-1; 8 bases line up with TRBD1. The CDR3 sequence is 15 residues long. V was clipped by 3 bases and J by 1 base; unmatched bases: 4. Germline assignment: CDR1 KGHSH and CDR2 LQKENI. Full variable domain (outside the CDR3, taken from reference TRBV18 and TRBJ1-1): NAGVMQNPRHLVRRRGQEARLRCSPMKGHSHVYWYRQLPEEGLKFMVYLQKENIIDESGMPKERFSAEFPKEGPSILRIQQVVRGDSAAYFCASSPQGAKNTEAFFGQGTRLTVV.

V is TRBV5-6 and J is TRBJ2-1; maybe TRBD2 (5 bases). V shed 0 bases and J shed 4 bases, with 11 bases lying between them. This CDR3 has 15 residues. The germline CDR1 and CDR2 sequences are SGHDT and YYEEEE. Here the CDR3 reads CASSLGGSFYNEQFF. CDR3 DNA sequence: TGTGCCAGCAGCTTGGGAGGGTCGTTTTACAATGAGCAGTTCTTC.

This sequence joins TRBV6-5 and TRBJ1-5; perhaps TRBD1 as D (6 bases). The V gene's germline CDR1 is MNHEY and CDR2 SVGAGI. V lost 4 bases and J lost 2, with 9 bases in between. CDR3 length equals 14 residues. The chain's CDR3 is CASSSGQRNQPQHF. The DNA of the CDR3 is TGTGCCAGCAGTTCGGGACAACGCAATCAGCCCCAGCATTTT.

The J gene is TRBJ2-2, the V gene TRBV2, with a tentative D call TRBD1 (6 bases). The CDR3 is 14 amino acids. Looked up from germline, CDR1 is SNHLY and CDR2 is FYNNEI. Trimming shortened V by 6 bases and J by 3 bases, and 11 bases separated the two germline ends. CDR3 nucleotide sequence: TGTGCCAGCAGACAGGACAGATACACCGGGGAGCTGTTTTTT. Protein sequence: CASRQDRYTGELFF.

The chain combines TRBV7-6 with TRBJ1-2; maybe TRBD1 (5 bases). The germline V gene encodes CDR1 SGHVS and CDR2 FNYEAQ. Trimming stripped 8 bases from V and 6 bases from J, with 22 bases between. The CDR3 is made up of 15 amino acids. The CDR3 is CASGGLGLGENGYTF. The CDR3 DNA is TGTGCCAGCGGGGGGTTAGGGTTGGGTGAGAATGGCTACACCTTC. The variable domain in full, with the rest retrieved from reference TRBV7-6 and TRBJ1-2, is GAGVSQSPRYKVTKRGQDVALRCDPISGHVSLYWYRQALGQGPEFLTYFNYEAQQDKSGLPNDRFSAERPEGSISTLTIQRTEQRDSAMYRCASGGLGLGENGYTFGSGTRLTVV.

The V call is TRBV11-2, the J call TRBJ2-7; D perhaps matches TRBD2 (7 bases). The V end was cut by 3 bases, the J end by 7 bases, with 13 bases between. The CDR3 covers 13 residues. Germline V lookup: CDR1 SGHAT, CDR2 FQNNGV. The CDR3 region has the DNA TGTGCCAGCAGCTTTATCAGGGGAGGGGAGCAGTACTTC. This encodes CASSFIRGGEQYF.

The chain recombines TRBV7-3 with TRBJ2-7, with 8 positions matching TRBD1. The germline gives CDR1 SGHTA, CDR2 FQGTGA. Trimming removed 4 bases from V and 7 bases from J; junction bases left unmatched: 6. The CDR3 is 13 residues long. The DNA of the CDR3 is TGTGCCAGCAGCTCGGGAACAGGGGGGGAGCAGTACTTC. This encodes CASSSGTGGEQYF.

J is TRBJ1-1 and V is TRBV19, with D unclear. CDR1 LNHDA and CDR2 SQIVND come from the germline V gene (reference sequence). V lost 7 bases, J lost 3 bases, and 6 bases lay in between. The CDR3 is 11 residues long. The CDR3 DNA is TGTGCCAGTACCCAGGACACTGAAGCTTTCTTT. It encodes CASTQDTEAFF.

The CDR3 reads CASSQDESGAQPQHF. CDR3 bases: TGTGCCAGCAGCCAAGACGAGAGTGGAGCCCAGCCCCAGCATTTT. The rearrangement joins TRBV14 to TRBJ1-5; D gene unclear. Trimming cost V 0 bases and J 7 bases, with 13 bases left between them. The CDR3 contains 15 residues. Looked up from germline, CDR1 is SGHDN and CDR2 is FVKESK.

The V call is TRBV7-2, the J call TRBJ1-6; D gene uncertain. V was clipped by 5 bases and J by 3 bases, with 5 bases between them. The CDR3 covers 13 residues. CDR1 and CDR2 from the germline V gene are SGHTA and FQGNSA. The CDR3 reads CASSTLYNSPLHF. CDR3 DNA: TGTGCCAGCAGCACTCTCTATAATTCACCCCTCCACTTT.

The V gene is TRBV7-2, the J gene TRBJ2-3; D ambiguous. The germline V and J ends were trimmed by 5 bases and 2 bases, with 5 bases remaining between them. The CDR3 spans 12 residues. CDR1 is SGHTA, CDR2 FQGNSA, per germline. The CDR3 region is CASSRDTDTQYF. CDR3 coding DNA: TGTGCCAGCAGCAGAGACACAGATACGCAGTATTTT.

This chain links TRBV6-6 with TRBJ2-1; tentatively, D is TRBD2 (6 bases). The ends were cut back, 6 bases at V and 0 bases at J, with 9 bases in the middle. The CDR3 length is 14 residues. Germline CDR1 is MNHNY and CDR2 is SVGAGI (reference sequence). The CDR3 bases are TGTGCCAGCAGCCGGGACTCCTCCTACAATGAGCAGTTCTTC. This translates into CASSRDSSYNEQFF.

The chain combines TRBV7-6 with TRBJ2-1, with TRBD1 matching over 7 bases. This CDR3 has 13 residues. Unmatched junction bases numbered 2, after V lost 4 bases and J lost 5 bases. The germline gives CDR1 SGHVS, CDR2 FNYEAQ. Here the CDR3 DNA reads TGTGCCAGCAGCTCGGGACAGAACAATGAGCAGTTCTTC. This translates into CASSSGQNNEQFF.

This clone was seen only a few times. CDR3 sequence reads: CASSAGLLSYEQYF. The DNA for the CDR3 is TGTGCCAGCAGTGCAGGGCTTTTGTCCTACGAGCAGTACTTC. This sequence joins TRBV2 and TRBJ2-7, with D possibly TRBD1 on 5 matching bases. Looked up from germline, CDR1 is SNHLY and CDR2 is FYNNEI. Trimming pared 4 bases from V and 1 base from J, leaving 11 bases between. The CDR3 is made up of 14 amino acids. Full variable domain (remainder filled in from reference TRBV2 and TRBJ2-7): EPEVTQTPSHQVTQMGQEVILRCVPISNHLYFYWYRQILGQKVEFLVSFYNNEISEKSEIFDDQFSVERPDGSNFTLKIRSTKLEDSAMYFCASSAGLLSYEQYFGPGTRLTVT.

This chain joins TRBV7-8 and TRBJ1-3; D unclear. Germline V gene lookup returns CDR1 SGHVS and CDR2 FQNEAQ. This CDR3 is 14 amino acids long. Deletions cut 3 bases from V and 1 base from J, with 7 bases between. The DNA of the CDR3 is TGTGCCAGCAGCTTCTCTAGTTCTGGAAACACCATATATTTT. Protein sequence: CASSFSSSGNTIYF.

V usage is TRBV6-1 and J usage is TRBJ1-6, with a possible D match to TRBD1 (5 bases). This CDR3 is 14 amino acids long. Germline CDR1 is MNHNS and CDR2 is SASEGT. V lost 3 bases, J lost 10 bases, and 13 bases lay in between. The DNA of the CDR3 is TGTGCCAGCAGTGAGGGGCGGAGGGAGTCACCCCTCCACTTT. Protein sequence: CASSEGRRESPLHF.

The chain employs TRBV7-6 and TRBJ2-2, with 9 bases lining up with TRBD2. The CDR3 has 17 residues. V shed 5 bases, J shed 2 bases, and the junction held 9 bases outside the gene matches. Germline V gene sequence: CDR1 SGHVS, CDR2 FNYEAQ. CDR3 DNA: TGTGCCAGCAGCCCCTACCCTAGCGGGGCAAACACCGGGGAGCTGTTTTTT. Translation gives CASSPYPSGANTGELFF.

The genes are TRBV28 and TRBJ2-7; D remains unclear. Germline values: CDR1 MDHEN, CDR2 SYDVKM. V lost 6 bases to trimming and J lost 3 bases, with 6 bases between them. This CDR3 contains 11 residues. CDR3 sequence: CASRRHYEQYF. The CDR3 DNA reads as TGTGCCAGCAGGAGACACTACGAGCAGTACTTC.

This clone was found a few times. The CDR3 reads CASSEANRGGTEAFF. CDR3 bases: TGTGCCAGCAGTGAAGCAAACAGGGGGGGAACTGAAGCTTTCTTT. The chain carries TRBV2 and TRBJ1-1; 8 bases align to TRBD1. This CDR3 spans 15 amino acids. CDR1 and CDR2 (germline): SNHLY, FYNNEI. J lost 5 bases, V lost 0 bases, and 5 bases had no gene match.

The J gene is TRBJ2-3, the V gene TRBV2, with 11 nucleotides matching TRBD2. The CDR3 length is 15 residues. Germline V gene lookup returns CDR1 SNHLY and CDR2 FYNNEI. V shed 2 bases, J shed 6 bases, and the junction held 4 bases outside the gene matches. Here the CDR3 DNA reads TGTGCCAGCAGTGAATCTAGCGGGGGGCGGGATACGCAGTATTTT. Amino acid sequence: CASSESSGGRDTQYF.

V is TRBV7-6 and J is TRBJ1-5, with 9 bases identical to TRBD1. Per the germline V gene, CDR1 is SGHVS and CDR2 is FNYEAQ. V gave up 5 bases and J gave up 3 bases; unmatched junction bases: 5. The CDR3 is 15 residues long. CDR3 amino acids: CASSPGTGINQPQHF. As DNA, the CDR3 is TGTGCCAGCAGCCCAGGGACAGGGATCAATCAGCCCCAGCATTTT.

About this clone itself: Other DNA sequences of this sample code for an identical CDR3. This sequence joins TRBV18 and TRBJ1-1; no clear D gene. CDR3 length equals 14 residues. V was pared by 3 bases and J by 1 base, with 9 bases between. Germline V gene lookup returns CDR1 KGHSH and CDR2 LQKENI. For the CDR3, the DNA is TGTGCCAGCTCACCCTTATCAGGGAACACTGAAGCTTTCTTT. Translation: CASSPLSGNTEAFF. Full variable domain (missing parts from reference TRBV18 and TRBJ1-1): NAGVMQNPRHLVRRRGQEARLRCSPMKGHSHVYWYRQLPEEGLKFMVYLQKENIIDESGMPKERFSAEFPKEGPSILRIQQVVRGDSAAYFCASSPLSGNTEAFFGQGTRLTVV.

J is TRBJ1-1 and V is TRBV29-1; D unresolved. This CDR3 has 12 residues. V lost 4 bases to trimming and J lost 5 bases, with 11 bases between them. The germline CDR1 and CDR2 sequences are SQVTM and ANQGSEA. Here the CDR3 DNA reads TGCAGCGTTGGATGGGCGGGGACTGAAGCTTTCTTT. It is translated as CSVGWAGTEAFF.

The CDR3 DNA reads as TGTGCCAGCAGCACAGGAGTTAGCGGTCTTACTAGCACAGATACGCAGTATTTT. Residues: CASSTGVSGLTSTDTQYF. The chain uses TRBV5-4 and TRBJ2-3; tentative D call: TRBD2 (6 bases). With 4 bases removed from V and 0 bases from J, the gap between germline ends came to 21 bases. This CDR3 has 18 amino acids. Germline CDR1 and CDR2: SGHNT and YYREEE (reference sequence). Variable domain in full (rest from reference TRBV5-4 and TRBJ2-3): ETGVTQSPTHLIKTRGQQVTLRCSSQSGHNTVSWYQQALGQGPQFIFQYYREEENGRGNFPPRFSGLQFPNYSSELNVNALELDDSALYLCASSTGVSGLTSTDTQYFGPGTRLTVL.